The rows below give T cell receptor beta chains drawn from one sample of a study of T cell changes during pregnancy in multiple sclerosis. Profiling relied on immunoSEQ multiplex PCR, and the TCRdb table lists in-frame clones only, not all of them. Counted here are approximately 64,000 clones, over 80% occurring once; the ten biggest clones make up about 2.5%. Sequencing used peripheral blood, obtained in the first trimester of pregnancy. The receptors were sampled from a female donor with multiple sclerosis, enrolled in a pregnancy study. Both conserved end residues are part of each CDR3. A D gene is named only where the DNA matches it firmly. Clone size, where shown, is once, few, many, or a class for clones that have expanded.

size	D	J	V	DNA	CDR3
-	TRBD1	TRBJ2-1	TRBV7-9	TGTGCCAGCAGCCCTCCCGGGACAGCTACCAATGAGCAGTTCTTC	CASSPPGTATNEQFF
-	TRBD2	TRBJ2-1	TRBV5-1	TGCGCCAGCAGCTCGACTAGCGGGAGCTCCTACAATGAGCAGTTCTTC	CASSSTSGSSYNEQFF
-	TRBD2	TRBJ2-1	TRBV19	TGTGCCAGTAGTATAGGGATTTTGCGGGAGAACAATGAGCAGTTCTTC	CASSIGILRENNEQFF
once	-	TRBJ2-5	TRBV4-1	TGCGCCAGCAGCCAAGATGGGGCGCAGGAAGAGACCCAGTACTTC	CASSQDGAQEETQYF
-	TRBD1	TRBJ2-7	TRBV6-5	TGTGCCAGCAGTGCCCACCGGGACAGCCCCTACGAGCAGTACTTC	CASSAHRDSPYEQYF
-	TRBD1	TRBJ2-5	TRBV28	TGTGCCAGCAGTCCCCACAGGGGGCTCCAAGAGACCCAGTACTTC	CASSPHRGLQETQYF
-	TRBD2	TRBJ2-5	TRBV18	TGTGCCAGCTCACCAAGAGGGGGAACTAGCGGGAGATTAAGGGAGACCCAGTACTTC	CASSPRGGTSGRLRETQYF
-	TRBD2	TRBJ2-1	TRBV2	TGTGCCAGCAAGCGGGAGGGCCCTGGTGAGCAGTTCTTC	CASKREGPGEQFF
-	-	TRBJ2-7	TRBV9	TGTGCCAGCAGCCCCTCCTCTGGCCGACTCTCTTACGAGCAGTACTTC	CASSPSSGRLSYEQYF
-	-	TRBJ1-1	TRBV4-2	TGTGCCAGCAGCCAAGATTTGGCGGACACTGAAGCTTTCTTT	CASSQDLADTEAFF
-	TRBD2	TRBJ2-3	TRBV6-6	TGTGCCGCTAGCGGGAGAGGGGATACGCAGTATTTT	CAASGRGDTQYF